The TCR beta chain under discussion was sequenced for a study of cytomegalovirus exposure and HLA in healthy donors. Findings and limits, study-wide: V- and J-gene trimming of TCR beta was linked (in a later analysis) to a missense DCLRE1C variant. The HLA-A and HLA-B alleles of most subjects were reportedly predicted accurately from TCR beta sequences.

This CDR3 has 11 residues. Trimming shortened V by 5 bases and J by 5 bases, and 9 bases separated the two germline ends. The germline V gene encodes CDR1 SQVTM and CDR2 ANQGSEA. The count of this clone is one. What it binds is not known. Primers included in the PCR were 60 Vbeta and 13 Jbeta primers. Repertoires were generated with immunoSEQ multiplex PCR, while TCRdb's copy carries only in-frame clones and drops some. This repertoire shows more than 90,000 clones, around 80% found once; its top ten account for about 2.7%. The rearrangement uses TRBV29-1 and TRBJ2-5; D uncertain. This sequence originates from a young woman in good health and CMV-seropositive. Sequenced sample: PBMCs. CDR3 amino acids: CSVSGSETQYF. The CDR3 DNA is TGCAGCGTTTCAGGCTCCGAGACCCAGTACTTC.